This is a list of T cell receptor beta chains from one sample in a study of CD8 T cells in ankylosing spondylitis. TCRdb itself ran the 5' RACE reads through MiXCR, one entry per CDR3 protein. The data contain some 240,000 distinct CDR3 sequences, about 24% of them singletons. The sample was blood, either unsorted or a sorted T cell fraction (not recorded which). These receptors all stem from a male donor with ankylosing spondylitis or in good health (not recorded which). CDR3s include the opening cysteine and the closing phenylalanine or tryptophan. A D gene is named only where the DNA matches it firmly. Rows may omit the clone size; those that give it use once, few, many or a size class.

>TRBV12-3/TRBV12-4|-|TRBJ1-2|few
CASSLWGRGYTF
TGTGCCAGCAGTTTGTGGGGCCGGGGCTACACCTTC
>TRBV10-3|TRBD1|TRBJ2-3|few
CAIGSPTGSTDTQYF
TGTGCCATCGGCTCTCCGACAGGGAGCACAGATACGCAGTATTTT
>TRBV6-4|-|TRBJ2-3|few
CASSRLGRGDTQYF
TGTGCCAGCAGTCGCTTGGGAAGAGGAGATACGCAGTATTTT
>TRBV20-1|-|TRBJ1-2|many
CSARDLRGRDGYTF
TGCAGTGCTAGAGATCTAAGGGGACGGGATGGCTACACCTTC
>TRBV2|-|TRBJ2-5|-
CASVDAGETQYF
TGTGCCAGTGTTGACGCGGGAGAGACCCAGTACTTC
>TRBV20-1|-|TRBJ1-4|many
CSARREGNEKLFF
TGCAGTGCTAGACGGGAGGGTAATGAAAAACTGTTTTTT
>TRBV4-2|-|TRBJ2-7|-
CASSQGGSDPRYEQYF
TGTGCCAGCAGCCAAGGGGGGAGCGACCCAAGGTACGAGCAGTACTTC
>TRBV20-1|TRBD1|TRBJ2-7|few
CSARSGQGARYEQYF
TGCAGTGCCAGGTCGGGGCAGGGGGCTAGGTACGAGCAGTACTTC
>TRBV20-1|-|TRBJ2-7|-
CSARVEMVAGEQYF
TGCAGTGCTAGAGTAGAAATGGTTGCAGGCGAGCAGTACTTC
>TRBV10-3|-|TRBJ2-5|-
CAIGGGETQYF
TGTGCCATCGGGGGCGGGGAGACCCAGTACTTC
>TRBV11-1|TRBD1|TRBJ2-5|-
CASSQGQIQETQYF
TGTGCCAGCAGTCAGGGACAGATTCAAGAGACCCAGTACTTC
>TRBV20-1|TRBD1|TRBJ2-5|-
CSVPTGKETQYF
TGCAGTGTTCCGACAGGGAAAGAGACCCAGTACTTC
>TRBV4-2|TRBD2|TRBJ2-1|-
CASSQASGGGSYNEQFF
TGTGCCAGCAGCCAAGCTAGCGGGGGGGGCTCCTACAATGAGCAGTTCTTC
>TRBV7-6|-|TRBJ2-1|-
CASSLRQGTSSYNEQFF
TGTGCCAGCAGCTTAAGACAGGGGACTAGCTCCTACAATGAGCAGTTCTTC
>TRBV18|TRBD1|TRBJ2-1|many
CASSPTIHRDRGAGEQFF
TGTGCCAGCTCACCAACAATCCACCGGGACAGGGGGGCGGGCGAGCAGTTCTTC
>TRBV10-2|TRBD1|TRBJ2-1|many
CASTTGAYNEQFF
TGCGCCAGCACGACAGGGGCCTACAATGAGCAGTTCTTC
>TRBV29-1|-|TRBJ2-6|-
CSVDDNSGANVLTF
TGCAGCGTTGATGACAACTCTGGGGCCAACGTCCTGACTTTC
>TRBV7-2|-|TRBJ2-1|many
CASSFRTAFDEQFF
TGTGCCAGCAGCTTTCGGACAGCCTTCGATGAGCAGTTCTTC
>TRBV10-3|TRBD2|TRBJ2-1|-
CAISVITSGGYNEQFF
TGTGCCATCAGCGTAATTACTAGCGGGGGTTACAATGAGCAGTTCTTC
>TRBV6-1|TRBD2|TRBJ2-7|many
CASSGWTSGGDEQYF
TGTGCCAGCAGTGGCTGGACTAGCGGGGGGGACGAGCAGTACTTC
>TRBV29-1|TRBD2|TRBJ2-3|-
CSVEDFSSGGTDTQYF
TGCAGCGTTGAAGATTTTTCTAGCGGGGGCACAGATACGCAGTATTTT
>TRBV20-1|-|TRBJ1-2|-
CSAILRVLGYTF
TGCAGTGCTATTTTAAGGGTTTTGGGCTACACCTTC
>TRBV29-1|-|TRBJ2-1|many
CSVEGADLSYNEQFF
TGCAGCGTTGAAGGTGCAGACCTCTCCTACAATGAGCAGTTCTTC
>TRBV25-1|TRBD1|TRBJ2-7|-
CASSESRTGTGHPYEQYF
TGTGCCAGCAGTGAATCCCGCACCGGGACAGGCCATCCCTACGAGCAGTACTTC
>TRBV29-1|-|TRBJ2-3|many
CSVGRGGGTGAIDTQYF
TGCAGCGTTGGTAGGGGAGGGGGGACTGGCGCCATTGATACGCAGTATTTT
>TRBV10-3|-|TRBJ1-6|-
CAIGGANNSPLHF
TGTGCCATCGGGGGGGCGAATAATTCACCCCTCCACTTT
>TRBV2|-|TRBJ2-7|-
CASSEVGVGYF
TGTGCCAGCAGTGAAGTAGGGGTTGGGTACTTC
>TRBV4-1|TRBD1|TRBJ2-7|few
CASSRPGQGYEQYF
TGCGCCAGCAGCCGACCGGGACAGGGCTACGAGCAGTACTTC
>TRBV12-3/TRBV12-4|TRBD1|TRBJ2-1|many
CASTPGQSSYNEQFF
TGTGCCAGCACCCCGGGACAGTCGTCCTACAATGAGCAGTTCTTC
>TRBV9|TRBD1|TRBJ2-6|-
CASSVATTGGTAGANVLTF
TGTGCCAGCAGCGTAGCTACGACAGGGGGGACAGCTGGGGCCAACGTCCTGACTTTC
>TRBV12-3/TRBV12-4|-|TRBJ1-3|many
CASSLRVFGNTIYF
TGTGCCAGCAGCCTGAGGGTGTTCGGAAACACCATATATTTT
>TRBV20-1|TRBD2|TRBJ2-3|many
CSASSPLAGGPEASTDTQYF
TGCAGTGCTAGTAGTCCCCTAGCGGGGGGGCCCGAAGCTAGCACAGATACGCAGTATTTT
>TRBV20-1|-|TRBJ1-2|many
CSARPPQLHDGYTF
TGCAGTGCTCGACCCCCCCAACTCCACGATGGCTACACCTTC
>TRBV10-3|-|TRBJ2-1|once
CAISESGGGAVAPSSYNEQFF
TGTGCCATCAGTGAGAGCGGAGGGGGGGCCGTTGCCCCGAGCTCCTACAATGAGCAGTTCTTC
>TRBV10-3|-|TRBJ2-5|many
CAISESTGSPGQETQYF
TGTGCCATCAGTGAGTCGACGGGCAGCCCAGGTCAAGAGACCCAGTACTTC
>TRBV7-3|-|TRBJ2-7|many
CASSTSGTSYEQYF
TGTGCCAGCAGCACCTCCGGGACATCATACGAGCAGTACTTC
>TRBV29-1|-|TRBJ2-5|-
CSVASGGRETQYF
TGCAGCGTTGCTTCCGGGGGGCGAGAGACCCAGTACTTC
>TRBV12-3/TRBV12-4|TRBD1|TRBJ2-7|-
CASSRGQGPSYEQYF
TGTGCCAGCAGTAGGGGACAGGGCCCCTCCTACGAGCAGTACTTC
>TRBV7-8|-|TRBJ2-3|-
CASSSPEGPRPDTQYF
TGTGCCAGCAGCTCCCCGGAGGGGCCTCGGCCAGATACGCAGTATTTT
>TRBV12-3/TRBV12-4|-|TRBJ2-7|many
CASSLGASRDYEQYF
TGTGCCAGCAGTTTAGGGGCATCCCGGGACTACGAGCAGTACTTC
>TRBV20-1|TRBD2|TRBJ2-3|-
CSARRLAGGPGADTQYF
TGCAGTGCCCGAAGACTAGCGGGGGGCCCTGGCGCAGATACGCAGTATTTT
>TRBV30|TRBD2|TRBJ2-3|few
CAWGKRGSTDTQYF
TGTGCCTGGGGGAAGCGGGGAAGCACAGATACGCAGTATTTT
>TRBV6-5|-|TRBJ2-1|many
CASSYHQVRFF
TGTGCCAGCAGTTACCACCAGGTCCGGTTCTTC
>TRBV4-1|-|TRBJ2-3|-
CASSGGIVGTQYF
TGCGCCAGCAGCGGGGGAATAGTGGGTACGCAGTATTTT
>TRBV6-5|-|TRBJ2-5|few
CASSYSRTLGKETQYF
TGTGCCAGCAGTTACTCCCGTACCCTGGGAAAAGAGACCCAGTACTTC
>TRBV6-1|-|TRBJ2-1|few
CASRLSWDEQFF
TGTGCCAGCAGATTGAGCTGGGATGAGCAGTTCTTC
>TRBV29-1|-|TRBJ2-6|-
CSVDDINSGANVLTF
TGCAGCGTTGATGACATCAACTCTGGGGCCAACGTCCTGACTTTC
>TRBV4-1|-|TRBJ2-5|-
CASSQGGGAKETQYF
TGCGCCAGCAGCCAAGGTGGCGGAGCGAAAGAGACCCAGTACTTC
>TRBV20-1|-|TRBJ2-1|many
CSARSNSYNEQFF
TGCAGTGCCCGGTCTAACTCCTACAATGAGCAGTTCTTC